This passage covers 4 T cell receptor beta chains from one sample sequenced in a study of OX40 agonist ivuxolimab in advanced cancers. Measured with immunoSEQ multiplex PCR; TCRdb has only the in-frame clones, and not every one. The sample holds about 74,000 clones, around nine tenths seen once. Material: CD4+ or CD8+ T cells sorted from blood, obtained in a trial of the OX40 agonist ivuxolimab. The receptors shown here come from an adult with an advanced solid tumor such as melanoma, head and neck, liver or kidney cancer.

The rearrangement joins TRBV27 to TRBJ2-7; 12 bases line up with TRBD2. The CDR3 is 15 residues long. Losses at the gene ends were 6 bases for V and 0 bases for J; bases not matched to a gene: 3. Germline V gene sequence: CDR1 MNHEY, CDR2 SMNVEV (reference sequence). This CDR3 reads CASSLLAGGSYEQYF. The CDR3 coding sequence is TGTGCCAGCAGCCTACTAGCGGGAGGCTCCTACGAGCAGTACTTC.

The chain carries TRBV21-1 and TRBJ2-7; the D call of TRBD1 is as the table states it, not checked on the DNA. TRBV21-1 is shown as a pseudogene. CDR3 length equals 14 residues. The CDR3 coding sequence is TGTGCCAGCAGCGCCCGACAGGGGTCCTACGAGCAGTACTTC. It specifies CASSARQGSYEQYF.

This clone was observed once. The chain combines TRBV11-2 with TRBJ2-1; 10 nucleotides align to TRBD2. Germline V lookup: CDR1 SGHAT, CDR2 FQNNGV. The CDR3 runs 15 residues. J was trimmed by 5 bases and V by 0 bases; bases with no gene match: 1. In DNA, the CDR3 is TGTGCCAGCAGCTTAGAAGGACTAGCGGACAATGAGCAGTTCTTC. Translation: CASSLEGLADNEQFF.

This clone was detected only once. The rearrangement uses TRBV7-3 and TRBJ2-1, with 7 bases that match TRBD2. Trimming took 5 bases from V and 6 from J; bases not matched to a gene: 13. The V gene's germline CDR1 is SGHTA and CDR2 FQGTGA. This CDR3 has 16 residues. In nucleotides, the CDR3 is TGTGCCAGCAGCCCTTTTGGGGGAGGGCTAGGCAATGAGCAGTTCTTC. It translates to CASSPFGGGLGNEQFF.